Below, 10 T cell receptor beta chains from the same sample are listed, as sequenced in a study of T cell responses to AZD1222 COVID-19 vaccine. Method: immunoSEQ multiplex PCR; TCRdb's copy keeps in-frame clones and lacks some. The sample comprises about 130,000 clones, approximately 90% of which are singletons, and under 2.5% rests with the top ten. Here the sequenced sample was peripheral blood, taken on day 0 of AZD1222 vaccination. The receptors here all came from an adult in good health.

This chain connects TRBV7-8 to TRBJ1-2; D may be TRBD1 (5 bases). V lost 1 base and J 8 bases, leaving 14 bases between the germline ends. Germline CDR1 SGHVS, CDR2 FQNEAQ. The CDR3 loop spans 14 amino acids. The CDR3 DNA is TGTGCCAGCAGCTTAGGGTGGCAGGGTGAGGGCTACACCTTC. As protein: CASSLGWQGEGYTF. Full variable domain (remainder filled in from reference TRBV7-8 and TRBJ1-2): GAGVSQSPRYKVAKRGQDVALRCDPISGHVSLFWYQQALGQGPEFLTYFQNEAQLDKSGLPSDRFFAERPEGSVSTLKIQRTQQEDSAVYLCASSLGWQGEGYTFGSGTRLTVV.

The chain joins TRBV7-8 to TRBJ1-1, with a weak D call TRBD1 (5 bases). Germline CDR1 reads SGHVS; CDR2 reads FQNEAQ. CDR3 length: 15 amino acids. Trimming took 5 bases from V and 0 from J, leaving 13 bases between them. CDR3 bases: TGTGCCAGCAGCCCCCGGGGCGAGATGAACACTGAAGCTTTCTTT. Its protein product is CASSPRGEMNTEAFF.

The V gene is TRBV19, the J gene TRBJ1-1; 8 nucleotides agree with TRBD1. V dropped 8 bases and J dropped 3; count of bases not matched to a gene: 5. Germline CDR1 reads LNHDA; CDR2 reads SQIVND (reference sequence). The CDR3 is made up of 13 amino acids. The CDR3 DNA reads TGTGCCAGTTCATCGGACAGGGACACTGAAGCTTTCTTT. Its translation is CASSSDRDTEAFF.

This clone appeared a few times. The CDR3 reads CASRTLRTTMGFNSNQPQHF. The CDR3 region has the DNA TGTGCCAGCAGGACGTTGAGGACGACCATGGGTTTTAATAGCAATCAGCCCCAGCATTTT. This chain uses TRBV28 with TRBJ1-5, with no clear D. CDR1 and CDR2 (germline): MDHEN, SYDVKM. The ends were cut back, 6 bases at V and 0 bases at J, with 27 bases in the middle. The CDR3 totals 20 residues. The full variable domain, in which reference TRBV28 and TRBJ1-5 provide the parts outside the CDR3, is DVKVTQSSRYLVKRTGEKVFLECVQDMDHENMFWYRQDPGLGLRLIYFSYDVKMKEKGDIPEGYSVSREKKERFSLILESASTNQTSMYLCASRTLRTTMGFNSNQPQHFGDGTRLSIL.

V gene TRBV3-1 (or the pseudogene TRBV3-2) combines with J gene TRBJ2-7; D not resolved. The CDR3 is 12 amino acids. The V gene's germline CDR1 is LGHDT and CDR2 YNNKEL (reference sequence). V lost 2 bases and J 7 bases, leaving 9 bases between the germline ends. The CDR3 DNA follows: TGTGCCAGCAGCCAACAGGCCCGGGAGCAGTACTTC. Its protein is CASSQQAREQYF.

This chain joins TRBV27 and TRBJ1-4, with a tentative D call TRBD1 (5 bases). This CDR3 contains 14 residues. V was cut by 10 bases and J by 5 bases, with 17 bases left in between. Germline assignment: CDR1 MNHEY and CDR2 SMNVEV (reference sequence). The CDR3: CATAAGRGNEKLFF. The DNA for the CDR3 is TGTGCCACCGCAGCGGGCCGGGGGAATGAAAAACTGTTTTTT.

The chain uses TRBV4-1 and TRBJ1-1, with TRBD1 matching over 11 bases. The CDR3 loop spans 15 amino acids. V was clipped by 5 bases and J by 3 bases; unmatched bases: 5. Germline V gene data show CDR1 as MGHRA and CDR2 as YSYEKL. This chain's CDR3 is CASSLRGQGDTEAFF. The CDR3 DNA sequence: TGCGCCAGCAGCTTAAGGGGACAGGGGGACACTGAAGCTTTCTTT.

V and J are TRBV19 and TRBJ2-7, with D possibly matching TRBD1 (6 bases). The CDR3 extends over 14 amino acids. The germline V and J ends were trimmed by 0 bases and 2 bases, with 8 bases remaining between them. CDR1 and CDR2 (germline): LNHDA, SQIVND (reference sequence). This chain's CDR3 is CASSIETGAYEQYF. CDR3 DNA: TGTGCCAGTAGTATAGAGACAGGAGCCTACGAGCAGTACTTC.

The CDR3 here is CASSSKRPFWEQYF. In nucleotides, the CDR3 is TGTGCCAGCAGTTCGAAACGGCCCTTCTGGGAGCAGTACTTC. The chain carries TRBV7-2 and TRBJ2-7; D gene unclear. V shed 6 bases and J shed 7 bases, with 19 bases lying between them. The CDR3 totals 14 residues. CDR1 is SGHTA and CDR2 is FQGNSA in the germline V gene.

The chain couples TRBV3-1 (or the pseudogene TRBV3-2) to TRBJ1-1; 9 bases fit TRBD1. The CDR3 runs 13 residues. From germline, CDR1 is LGHDT and CDR2 YNNKEL (reference sequence). The V and J ends lost 7 bases and 5 bases, in that order; junction bases with no gene match: 5. Here the CDR3 DNA reads TGTGCCAGCAACGGACAGGGGCCAACTGAAGCTTTCTTT. Encoded protein: CASNGQGPTEAFF.